The 32 T cell receptor beta chains listed next were all sequenced from one sample in a study of response to subunit inactivated influenza vaccine. TCRdb used MiXCR to reprocess the RT-PCR reads, holding one entry per CDR3 protein. The sample consists of 800,000 or so distinct CDR3 sequences, around 21% of them appearing once. The starting material was PBMCs from blood, obtained roughly 5 days after vaccination. The source of these receptors is a man in his fifties who received an inactivated influenza vaccine.

This chain connects TRBV9 to TRBJ1-1; 8 positions agree with TRBD1. The germline CDR1 and CDR2 sequences are SGDLS and YYNGEE. V gave up 0 bases and J gave up 2 bases; unmatched junction bases: 6. The CDR3 contains 16 residues. In nucleotides, the CDR3 is TGTGCCAGCAGCGTAGCGTGGACAGGGCTAAACACTGAAGCTTTCTTT. Its translation: CASSVAWTGLNTEAFF.

The chain uses TRBV4-2 and TRBJ1-1; 7 nucleotides line up with TRBD1. CDR1 LGHNA and CDR2 YNFKEQ come from the germline V gene. The V segment lost 1 base and the J segment 5 bases; nucleotides outside the gene matches: 13. This CDR3 has 17 residues. The CDR3 sequence is CASSQGVGGIMGTEAFF. The CDR3 coding sequence is TGTGCCAGCAGCCAAGGTGTAGGGGGCATAATGGGGACTGAAGCTTTCTTT.

The chain is built from TRBV7-8 and TRBJ2-7, with 14 bases matching TRBD2. The junction had 8 bases not matched to a gene; V was cut back by 5 bases and J by 2 bases. Per germline, CDR1 SGHVS and CDR2 FQNEAQ. The CDR3 spans 17 residues. Here the CDR3 DNA reads TGTGCCAGCAGCAAGGGACTAGCGGGGGTCTTGCCCTACGAGCAGTACTTC. This gives the protein CASSKGLAGVLPYEQYF.

The gene calls are TRBV6-2 or TRBV6-3 and TRBJ1-1; D may be TRBD1 (5 bases). Germline V lookup: CDR1 MNHEY, CDR2 SVGEGT. The CDR3 loop spans 11 amino acids. V was trimmed by 7 bases and J by 6 bases, leaving 9 bases between them. The chain's CDR3 is CASTMGAEAFF. DNA of the CDR3: TGTGCCAGCACGATGGGGGCTGAAGCTTTCTTT.

Many counts were recorded for this clonotype. The V and J genes are TRBV12-3 or TRBV12-4 and TRBJ2-7, with unresolved D. V was pared by 3 bases and J by 0 bases, with 9 bases between. This CDR3 has 14 amino acids. The CDR3 spells CASSFRRISYEQYF. DNA of the CDR3: TGTGCCAGCAGTTTTAGGCGGATCTCCTACGAGCAGTACTTC.

In its sample, this clonotype was seen a few times. The chain has TRBV12-3 or TRBV12-4 and TRBJ1-1; 7 bases fit TRBD1. V was pared by 5 bases and J by 9 bases, with 15 bases of the junction left unmatched. The CDR3 consists of 15 residues. CDR3 sequence (DNA): TGTGCCAGCAGTCCCCGGGACAGCATGGGGAACCAAGCTTTCTTT. Its translation: CASSPRDSMGNQAFF.

This clonotype has just a few counts. The chain is built from TRBV7-6 and TRBJ1-6; possible D gene TRBD1, 5 bases. This CDR3 has 13 residues. Germline assignment: CDR1 SGHVS and CDR2 FNYEAQ. V shed 6 bases and J shed 13 bases, with 16 bases lying between them. CDR3 protein: CASSEGRVRPLHF. The CDR3, as DNA: TGTGCCAGCAGTGAGGGACGCGTACGTCCCCTCCACTTT.

In its sample, this clonotype was seen many times. One junction end disagrees with the germline gene, perhaps due to a read error. The chain has TRBV5-1 and TRBJ2-3, with D tentatively TRBD2 (6 bases). CDR1 and CDR2 (germline): SGHRS, YFSETQ. The CDR3 loop spans 13 amino acids. Written as DNA, the CDR3 is TGTGCCAGCAGTTTGGGGGGTAGAGATACGCAGTATTTT. It yields the protein CASSLGGRDTQYF. Complete variable domain (other parts from reference TRBV5-1 and TRBJ2-3): KAGVTQTPRYLIKTRGQQVTLSCSPISGHRSVSWYQQTPGQGLQFLFEYFSETQRNKGNFPGRFSGRQFSNSRSEMNVSTLELGDSALYLCASSLGGRDTQYFGPGTRLTVL.

The chain joins TRBV6-5 to TRBJ2-2; maybe TRBD1 (6 bases). Deletions cut 1 base from V and 3 bases from J, with 12 bases between. CDR3 size: 16 residues. The V gene's germline CDR1 is MNHEY and CDR2 SVGAGI. In nucleotides, the CDR3 is TGTGCCAGCAGTTACTTATGGGGGCCCCACACCGGGGAGCTGTTTTTT. This sequence encodes CASSYLWGPHTGELFF.

The chain recombines TRBV24-1 with TRBJ2-1, with no clear D. V lost 9 bases and J lost 2, with 4 bases in between. Looked up from germline, CDR1 is KGHDR and CDR2 is SFDVKD. The CDR3 sequence is 11 residues long. CDR3: CATSAYNEQFF. The CDR3 region has the DNA TGTGCCACCTCGGCCTACAATGAGCAGTTCTTC.

The chain recombines TRBV12-3 or TRBV12-4 with TRBJ2-7; 10 nucleotides agree with TRBD2. This CDR3 is built from 14 residues. The junction had 3 bases not matched to a gene; V was cut back by 2 bases and J by 5 bases. CDR3 sequence reads: CASSLLLAGHEQYF. Written as DNA, the CDR3 is TGTGCCAGCAGTTTACTACTAGCGGGACACGAGCAGTACTTC.

This clonotype was observed a few times. The CDR3 DNA follows: TGTGCCAGCAGCAGACTAGCGGGAGGGCCGGAATACGAGCAGTACTTC. It translates to CASSRLAGGPEYEQYF. The genes are TRBV7-8 and TRBJ2-7; 14 nucleotides align to TRBD2. The CDR3 is 16 amino acids. In germline, CDR1 is SGHVS, CDR2 FQNEAQ. V was clipped by 5 bases and J by 4 bases; unmatched bases: 7. Using reference TRBV7-8 and TRBJ2-7 for the parts outside the CDR3, the full variable domain is GAGVSQSPRYKVAKRGQDVALRCDPISGHVSLFWYQQALGQGPEFLTYFQNEAQLDKSGLPSDRFFAERPEGSVSTLKIQRTQQEDSAVYLCASSRLAGGPEYEQYFGPGTRLTVT.

The V call is TRBV12-3 or TRBV12-4, the J call TRBJ2-3; weak D call: TRBD2 (6 bases). This CDR3 spans 16 amino acids. Trimming cost V 5 bases and J 4 bases, with 19 bases left between them. The CDR3 sequence: CASSPGRDWEPDTQYF. CDR3 DNA: TGTGCCAGCAGTCCCGGGCGGGACTGGGAACCAGATACGCAGTATTTT.

This chain joins TRBV20-1 and TRBJ2-5; D is uncertain. The germline V gene encodes CDR1 DFQATT and CDR2 SNEGSKA (reference sequence). This CDR3 region has 14 residues. Trimming stripped 6 bases from V and 5 bases from J, with 19 bases between. The CDR3 bases are TGCAGTGCCAGACTCTACGGCAGAACGGAGACCCAGTACTTC. Its protein is CSARLYGRTETQYF.

The rearrangement joins TRBV11-2 to TRBJ2-1; 9 bases agree with TRBD2. The germline gives CDR1 SGHAT, CDR2 FQNNGV. The CDR3 runs to 16 residues. Trimming at V came to 0 bases and at J to 9 bases, leaving 9 bases not matched to a gene. The CDR3 region has the DNA TGTGCCAGCAGCTTAGACAGCCTGCGGGGGGGCGGTGAGCAGTTCTTC. Residues: CASSLDSLRGGGEQFF. The whole variable domain, remainder taken from reference TRBV11-2 and TRBJ2-1, is EAGVAQSPRYKIIEKRQSVAFWCNPISGHATLYWYQQILGQGPKLLIQFQNNGVVDDSQLPKDRFSAERLKGVDSTLKIQPAKLEDSAVYLCASSLDSLRGGGEQFFGPGTRLTVL.

This clonotype was picked up a small number of times. V is TRBV7-9 and J is TRBJ2-5; no firm D call. Trimming shortened V by 3 bases and J by 2 bases, and 19 bases separated the two germline ends. The germline CDR1 and CDR2 sequences are SEHNR and FQNEAQ (reference sequence). The CDR3 consists of 17 residues. In nucleotides, the CDR3 is TGTGCCAGCAGCTTTTGGGGTTTATCGGAACAACAAGAGACCCAGTACTTC. Its translation is CASSFWGLSEQQETQYF.

Points on this clonotype: The junction departs from the called germline gene at one end, perhaps through a read error. This chain links TRBV4-3 with TRBJ2-2; possibly TRBD2 for D (5 bases). Germline-derived CDR1 and CDR2 are LGHNA and YSLEER. This CDR3 has 14 residues. This CDR3 reads CGSSQAASPGELFF. The CDR3 DNA is TGCGGCAGCAGCCAAGCGGCCAGCCCCGGGGAGCTGTTTTTT.

This clonotype has a handful of counts. This chain uses TRBV10-3 with TRBJ1-6, with D perhaps matching TRBD1 (5 bases). V was clipped by 1 base and J by 12 bases, with 22 bases between them. From germline, CDR1 is ENHRY and CDR2 SYGVKD. This CDR3 has 17 residues. CDR3 sequence reads: CAISEWESLRGGGPLHF. DNA for the CDR3: TGTGCCATCAGTGAGTGGGAGTCCTTGAGGGGTGGAGGACCCCTCCACTTT.

This clonotype was seen a few times. The rearrangement joins TRBV15 to TRBJ1-2; the match to TRBD1 covers 8 bases. The junction had 2 bases not matched to a gene; V was cut back by 2 bases and J by 6 bases. Germline V gene sequence: CDR1 LNHNV, CDR2 YYDKDF (reference sequence). The CDR3 spans 13 residues. DNA of the CDR3: TGTGCCACCAGCAGACAGGGGGCCGATGGCTACACCTTC. Protein sequence: CATSRQGADGYTF.

This clonotype turned up a few times. The CDR3 region is CSARMDTYTDTQYF. The CDR3 region has the DNA TGCAGTGCTAGGATGGACACTTACACAGATACGCAGTATTTT. The gene calls are TRBV20-1 and TRBJ2-3; D may be TRBD1 (5 bases). Germline V lookup: CDR1 DFQATT, CDR2 SNEGSKA (reference sequence). The germline V and J ends were trimmed by 3 bases and 2 bases, with 12 bases remaining between them. The CDR3 contains 14 residues.

The rearrangement links TRBV20-1 to TRBJ2-5; D is undetermined. The CDR3 contains 15 residues. Germline loops: CDR1 DFQATT, CDR2 SNEGSKA (reference sequence). V lost 3 bases and J 2 bases, leaving 16 bases between the germline ends. CDR3 protein: CSARGAARLQETQYF. CDR3 in DNA: TGCAGTGCTAGGGGCGCGGCGAGGCTACAAGAGACCCAGTACTTC.

This clonotype has only a few counts. J is TRBJ2-1 and V is TRBV5-1; 11 bases are shared with TRBD2. Germline assignment: CDR1 SGHRS and CDR2 YFSETQ. The V and J ends lost 7 bases and 4 bases, in that order; junction bases with no gene match: 4. CDR3 length: 14 amino acids. The CDR3 DNA reads TGCGCCAGCTGCACTAGCGGGGGTTACAATGAGCAGTTCTTC. It encodes CASCTSGGYNEQFF.

A few counts support this clonotype. This chain joins TRBV19 and TRBJ1-1; possible D gene TRBD1, 6 bases. V gave up 2 bases and J gave up 4 bases, with 11 bases separating them. There are 14 residues in the CDR3. Germline CDR1 is LNHDA and CDR2 is SQIVND (reference sequence). In DNA form, the CDR3 reads TGTGCCAGTAGTATACCAGGGGTGAGCACTGAAGCTTTCTTT. It encodes CASSIPGVSTEAFF.

V gene TRBV12-3 or TRBV12-4 combines with J gene TRBJ2-7; D tentatively fits TRBD1 or TRBD2 (5 bases each). Trimming took 5 bases from V and 2 from J, leaving 13 bases between them. This CDR3 has 14 residues. As DNA, the CDR3 is TGTGCCAGCAGTATGGGGGACGGGGCCTACGAGCAGTACTTC. This sequence encodes CASSMGDGAYEQYF.

This clonotype was counted only a few times. V gene TRBV27 combines with J gene TRBJ2-2; 10 nucleotides align to TRBD2. The CDR3 covers 15 residues. Germline CDR1 is MNHEY and CDR2 is SMNVEV (reference sequence). With V trimmed by 7 bases and J by 7 bases, 9 bases remained unmatched. The CDR3 reads CASKLERGGVGELFF. CDR3 coding DNA: TGTGCCAGCAAATTGGAGCGGGGGGGCGTCGGGGAGCTGTTTTTT.

V is TRBV5-1 and J is TRBJ2-3; D possibly corresponds to TRBD1 (5 bases). Trimming removed 1 base from V and 6 bases from J, with 12 bases in between. The CDR3 loop spans 14 amino acids. Germline values: CDR1 SGHRS, CDR2 YFSETQ. The chain's CDR3 is CASSLYQGIDTQYF. CDR3 in DNA: TGCGCCAGCAGCTTGTACCAGGGCATTGATACGCAGTATTTT.

The V gene is TRBV29-1, the J gene TRBJ2-6; weak D call: TRBD2 (7 bases). In germline, CDR1 is SQVTM, CDR2 ANQGSEA. The CDR3 length is 16 residues. Trimming removed 6 bases from V and 0 bases from J, with 15 bases in between. The CDR3 DNA reads as TGCAGCGTCCCGGAGGGGGGGGCCTCTGGGGCCAACGTCCTGACTTTC. It encodes CSVPEGGASGANVLTF.

This chain uses TRBV4-3 with TRBJ2-7; 9 bases are shared with TRBD1. CDR3 length: 17 amino acids. Looked up from germline, CDR1 is LGHNA and CDR2 is YSLEER. The V gene end was trimmed by 0 bases and the J gene end by 5 bases; junction bases not matched to a gene: 11. Here the CDR3 DNA reads TGCGCCAGCAGCCAAGAATGGACGACAGGGGGAATCCACGAGCAGTACTTC. Its protein is CASSQEWTTGGIHEQYF.

This clonotype was picked up a small number of times. The chain links TRBV6-1 to TRBJ1-2, with D unclear. The length of the CDR3 is 13 residues. From germline, CDR1 is MNHNS and CDR2 SASEGT. The germline V and J ends were trimmed by 6 bases and 4 bases, with 12 bases remaining between them. The CDR3 protein is CASRRGFLYGYTF. Here the CDR3 DNA reads TGTGCCAGCAGACGGGGATTTCTCTATGGCTACACCTTC.

The genes are TRBV7-2 and TRBJ1-5, with D unresolved. There are 15 residues in the CDR3. From germline, CDR1 is SGHTA and CDR2 FQGNSA. V lost 2 bases and J lost 2, with 10 bases in between. For the CDR3, the DNA is TGTGCCAGCAGCTTATTTGGTGGGGGCAATCAGCCCCAGCATTTT. Translating it yields CASSLFGGGNQPQHF.

The CDR3 here is CASSPWGDGTEAFF. The CDR3 region has the DNA TGTGCCAGCAGCCCTTGGGGGGACGGCACTGAAGCTTTCTTT. The chain is built from TRBV11-2 and TRBJ1-1; perhaps TRBD1 as D (5 bases). In germline, CDR1 is SGHAT, CDR2 FQNNGV. Trimming removed 5 bases from V and 4 bases from J, with 14 bases in between. CDR3 length: 14 residues.

This clonotype was seen more than once but under ten times. This chain joins TRBV20-1 and TRBJ2-1, with no clear D. The CDR3 is 15 amino acids. Trimming stripped 0 bases from V and 0 bases from J, with 9 bases between. Germline loops: CDR1 DFQATT, CDR2 SNEGSKA (reference sequence). CDR3 nucleotides: TGCAGTGCTAGAGAGGTCAGAAGCTCCTACAATGAGCAGTTCTTC. Translating it yields CSAREVRSSYNEQFF.